One sample yielded the 17 T cell receptor beta chains listed below, sequenced in a study of identifying expanded T cells in peripheral blood. Sequencing was performed with immunoSEQ multiplex PCR; in TCRdb, only in-frame clones are kept and a portion is missing. The table shows 90,000 to 110,000 clones, with about 85% occurring only once. The sample taken for sequencing was blood. The source is a person aged 18 to 75 in good health.

A single count supports this clone. The chain has TRBV5-8 and TRBJ2-1; 9 bases map to TRBD2. The length of the CDR3 is 19 residues. J lost 4 bases, V lost 0 bases, and 14 bases had no gene match. Per the germline V gene, CDR1 is SGHTS and CDR2 is YDEGEE. The CDR3 sequence: CASSLARGSGRFLYNEQFF. The CDR3 nucleotides are TGTGCCAGCAGCTTGGCTCGCGGAAGCGGGAGGTTCCTATACAATGAGCAGTTCTTC.

The rearrangement joins TRBV6-1 to TRBJ1-6; D gene unclear. CDR3 length: 14 amino acids. Trimming shortened V by 1 base and J by 8 bases, and 9 bases separated the two germline ends. The germline gives CDR1 MNHNS, CDR2 SASEGT. CDR3 DNA sequence: TGTGCCAGCAGTGAAGTGGGTTTGTATTCACCCCTCCACTTT. Protein product: CASSEVGLYSPLHF.

V gene TRBV7-2 combines with J gene TRBJ2-3; 12 bases match TRBD2. The junction had 3 bases not matched to a gene; V was cut back by 6 bases and J by 2 bases. The CDR3 has 15 amino acids. The germline V gene encodes CDR1 SGHTA and CDR2 FQGNSA. CDR3 nucleotide sequence: TGTGCCAGCAGTAGACTAGCGGGGGCCACAGATACGCAGTATTTT. Protein: CASSRLAGATDTQYF.

The chain couples TRBV5-1 to TRBJ2-7, with D possibly being TRBD2 (6 bases). This CDR3 has 15 residues. The V end was cut by 1 base, the J end by 2 bases, with 13 bases between. Germline V CDR1 and CDR2: SGHRS, YFSETQ. The CDR3 protein is CASSLSGLNAYEQYF. Here the CDR3 DNA reads TGCGCCAGCAGCTTGAGCGGGTTGAATGCCTACGAGCAGTACTTC.

The rearrangement links TRBV27 to TRBJ2-1; possible D gene TRBD2, 6 bases. Trimming pared 7 bases from V and 7 bases from J, leaving 14 bases between. The CDR3 is 13 residues long. Looked up from germline, CDR1 is MNHEY and CDR2 is SMNVEV (reference sequence). The CDR3 DNA sequence: TGTGCCAGCATGGGGGGAGTAGGAAATGAGCAGTTCTTC. Protein product: CASMGGVGNEQFF.

The chain joins TRBV5-6 to TRBJ1-5, with 7 nucleotides matching TRBD1. With V trimmed by 0 bases and J by 2 bases, 8 bases remained unmatched. The germline CDR1 and CDR2 sequences are SGHDT and YYEEEE. This CDR3 has 17 residues. CDR3 coding DNA: TGTGCCAGCAGCTTGGCAGGGGGAGTGGGCGGCAATCAGCCCCAGCATTTT. Translating gives CASSLAGGVGGNQPQHF.

J is TRBJ2-7 and V is TRBV18, with 8 bases aligning to TRBD1. Germline CDR1 KGHSH, CDR2 LQKENI. The CDR3 covers 13 residues. With V trimmed by 3 bases and J by 2 bases, 0 bases remained unmatched. CDR3 amino acids: CASSPTGAYEQYF. CDR3 nucleotide sequence: TGTGCCAGCTCACCGACAGGGGCCTACGAGCAGTACTTC.

This clone has just a few counts. The chain couples TRBV28 to TRBJ2-7; 7 bases match TRBD1. The CDR3 is 14 residues long. Trimming took 6 bases from V and 6 from J; bases not matched to a gene: 11. Germline V gene data show CDR1 as MDHEN and CDR2 as SYDVKM. Here the CDR3 DNA reads TGTGCCAGCAGCCGATCCACAGGGGACGGCGAGCAGTACTTC. Translation: CASSRSTGDGEQYF.

V is TRBV12-5 and J is TRBJ2-1; 14 bases agree with TRBD2. The V segment lost 2 bases and the J segment 8 bases; nucleotides outside the gene matches: 5. The CDR3 has 16 amino acids. Germline loops: CDR1 LGHNT, CDR2 FRNRAP. CDR3 loop: CASGLPTSGGVDEQFF. DNA of the CDR3: TGTGCTAGTGGTTTGCCGACTAGCGGGGGGGTCGATGAGCAGTTCTTC.

This chain joins TRBV5-1 and TRBJ1-2; D not certain. Germline assignment: CDR1 SGHRS and CDR2 YFSETQ. The CDR3 loop spans 15 amino acids. V was cut by 3 bases and J by 7 bases, with 19 bases left in between. The CDR3 DNA follows: TGCGCCAGCAGCTGGCGTACTGGTTTTTCCGGTGGCTACACCTTC. It codes for CASSWRTGFSGGYTF. The full variable domain, completed using reference TRBV5-1 and TRBJ1-2, is KAGVTQTPRYLIKTRGQQVTLSCSPISGHRSVSWYQQTPGQGLQFLFEYFSETQRNKGNFPGRFSGRQFSNSRSEMNVSTLELGDSALYLCASSWRTGFSGGYTFGSGTRLTVV.

This chain connects TRBV9 to TRBJ1-1; a weak D match, TRBD1 (6 bases). Germline V lookup: CDR1 SGDLS, CDR2 YYNGEE. The CDR3 covers 14 residues. V was trimmed by 3 bases and J by 6 bases, leaving 15 bases between them. In DNA, the CDR3 is TGTGCCAGCAGCGGACAGGCACCGACGGCTGAAGCTTTCTTT. This encodes CASSGQAPTAEAFF.

This chain links TRBV29-1 with TRBJ1-1, with 7 positions matching TRBD1. The CDR3 has 14 residues. V lost 2 bases to trimming and J lost 0 bases; unmatched junction nucleotides: 3. Germline CDR1 reads SQVTM; CDR2 reads ANQGSEA. The CDR3 coding sequence is TGCAGCGTTGAAAGGGGGCTCATGAACACTGAAGCTTTCTTT. Translated, it gives CSVERGLMNTEAFF.

The chain combines TRBV7-9 with TRBJ2-1; TRBD2 aligns across 11 bases. Trimming cost V 4 bases and J 5 bases; bases outside gene matches: 4. This CDR3 comprises 15 residues. Germline CDR1 reads SEHNR; CDR2 reads FQNEAQ (reference sequence). CDR3 residues: CASSSGLAEDNEQFF. The DNA for the CDR3 is TGTGCCAGCAGCTCGGGACTAGCGGAGGACAATGAGCAGTTCTTC. Together with reference TRBV7-9 and TRBJ2-1, the CDR3 gives the full variable domain: DTGVSQNPRHKITKRGQNVTFRCDPISEHNRLYWYRQTLGQGPEFLTYFQNEAQLEKSRLLSDRFSAERPKGSFSTLEIQRTEQGDSAMYLCASSSGLAEDNEQFFGPGTRLTVL.

J is TRBJ1-5 and V is TRBV9, with TRBD1 matching 7 bases. Trimming took 4 bases from V and 2 from J; bases not matched to a gene: 9. The length of the CDR3 is 16 residues. CDR1 SGDLS and CDR2 YYNGEE come from the germline V gene. The CDR3 DNA is TGTGCCAGCAGCCAAGCCGAGGGGGCTGGCAATCAGCCCCAGCATTTT. It yields the protein CASSQAEGAGNQPQHF.

The rearrangement links TRBV7-8 to TRBJ2-7; TRBD1 agrees at 9 bases. Trimming cost V 0 bases and J 3 bases; bases outside gene matches: 6. CDR1 is SGHVS, CDR2 FQNEAQ, per germline. The CDR3 is made up of 16 amino acids. For the CDR3, the DNA is TGTGCCAGCAGCTTAGCGGCGGGACAGGGTAACTACGAGCAGTACTTC. Amino acids: CASSLAAGQGNYEQYF.

The chain links TRBV7-3 to TRBJ1-2, with no clear D. Germline CDR1 SGHTA, CDR2 FQGTGA. V was clipped by 3 bases and J by 4 bases, with 9 bases between them. The CDR3 is 13 amino acids. CDR3 residues: CASSLDGLYGYTF. The CDR3 region has the DNA TGTGCCAGCAGCTTGGACGGCCTCTATGGCTACACCTTC.

The J gene is TRBJ2-7, the V gene TRBV20-1; D is perhaps TRBD2 (6 bases). Germline CDR1 and CDR2: DFQATT and SNEGSKA (reference sequence). V was trimmed by 7 bases and J by 6 bases, leaving 13 bases between them. The CDR3 spans 11 residues. CDR3 nucleotides: TGCAGTGGGGACGGCGGGACCGAGCAGTACTTC. It is translated as CSGDGGTEQYF.